The clone carrying this T cell receptor beta chain has a single count. What it binds is not known. The table came from immunoSEQ multiplex PCR; TCRdb's copy has only in-frame clones and leaves some out. The repertoire has almost 250,000 clones, roughly 70% of them found once; the top ten carry approximately 15%. These data come from a study of cytotoxic CD8 clonotypes in ibrutinib-treated CLL. Study background: Among the patients, 11 presented as relapsed/refractory and around 15 as treatment-naive; 17 to 18 showed unmutated IGHV. Whole-study findings and limits: At baseline, clonality was higher than in age-matched healthy donors and correlated with CD8+ counts. The times at which samples were taken varied between sustained-remission and progressing patients.

Trimming shortened V by 3 bases and J by 6 bases, and 8 bases separated the two germline ends. The CDR3 covers 13 residues. The V gene's germline CDR1 is MDHEN and CDR2 SYDVKM. Sequencing was performed on PBMCs, taken after 24 months of ibrutinib treatment. The gene calls are TRBV28 and TRBJ2-2; D unclear. The TCR sequence derives from a human donor with chronic lymphocytic leukemia. The CDR3 here is CASSLGYSGELFF. CDR3 in DNA: TGTGCCAGCAGTTTGGGGTATTCCGGGGAGCTGTTTTTT. Combining the CDR3 with reference TRBV28 and TRBJ2-2 gives the whole variable domain DVKVTQSSRYLVKRTGEKVFLECVQDMDHENMFWYRQDPGLGLRLIYFSYDVKMKEKGDIPEGYSVSREKKERFSLILESASTNQTSMYLCASSLGYSGELFFGEGSRLTVL.